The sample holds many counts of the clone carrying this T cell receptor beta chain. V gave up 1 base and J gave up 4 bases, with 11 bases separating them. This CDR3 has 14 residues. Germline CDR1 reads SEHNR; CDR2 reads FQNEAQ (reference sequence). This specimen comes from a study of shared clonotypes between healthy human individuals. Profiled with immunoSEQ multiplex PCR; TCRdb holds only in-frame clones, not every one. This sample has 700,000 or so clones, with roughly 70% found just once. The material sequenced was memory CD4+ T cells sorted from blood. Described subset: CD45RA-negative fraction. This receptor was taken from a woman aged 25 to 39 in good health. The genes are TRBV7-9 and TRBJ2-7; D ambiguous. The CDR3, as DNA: TGTGCCAGCAGCTTAGACCTGGGGAAATACGAGCAGTACTTC. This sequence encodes CASSLDLGKYEQYF. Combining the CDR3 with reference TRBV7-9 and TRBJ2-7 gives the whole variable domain DTGVSQNPRHKITKRGQNVTFRCDPISEHNRLYWYRQTLGQGPEFLTYFQNEAQLEKSRLLSDRFSAERPKGSFSTLEIQRTEQGDSAMYLCASSLDLGKYEQYFGPGTRLTVT.